The 22 T cell receptor beta chains listed next were all sequenced from one sample in a study of early T cells in non-severe SARS-CoV-2 infection. TCRdb analysed the 5' RACE reads with MiXCR anew, one entry per CDR3 protein. The table lists some 33,000 distinct CDR3 sequences, roughly 5.3% of them singletons. Sequencing was performed on whole blood. These receptors were taken from an adult who was a healthcare worker with PCR-confirmed SARS-CoV-2 infection or an uninfected control (not recorded which).

There are many counts of this clonotype. J is TRBJ2-1 and V is TRBV5-5, with D maybe TRBD2 (6 bases). Germline V lookup: CDR1 SGHKS, CDR2 YYEKEE (reference sequence). The CDR3 loop spans 13 amino acids. The V and J ends lost 5 bases and 7 bases respectively, with 13 bases between them. CDR3 sequence reads: CASRVGGENEQFF. The CDR3 nucleotides are TGTGCCAGCAGGGTCGGAGGGGAAAATGAGCAGTTCTTC.

This clonotype was seen a few times. The genes are TRBV5-5 and TRBJ1-3, with D tentatively TRBD1 (6 bases). The germline CDR1 and CDR2 sequences are SGHKS and YYEKEE (reference sequence). Trimming took off 3 bases at V and 6 bases at J, with 10 bases between the two ends. The CDR3 is 13 residues long. The CDR3 loop reads CASSSGAENTIYF. The CDR3 DNA sequence: TGTGCCAGCAGCTCAGGGGCGGAAAACACCATATATTTT.

The chain uses TRBV7-9 and TRBJ1-4; the match to TRBD1 covers 9 bases. The trim removed 1 base at V and 6 bases at J, leaving 3 bases unmatched. Germline values: CDR1 SEHNR, CDR2 FQNEAQ (reference sequence). CDR3 size: 15 residues. The CDR3 spells CASSLGTGGDEKLFF. As DNA, the CDR3 is TGTGCCAGCAGCTTAGGCACAGGGGGCGATGAAAAACTGTTTTTT.

This clonotype was observed a few times. J is TRBJ1-3 and V is TRBV7-2; D call uncertain. Germline V gene data show CDR1 as SGHTA and CDR2 as FQGNSA. The V and J ends lost 5 bases and 2 bases respectively, with 13 bases between them. CDR3 length: 15 amino acids. The CDR3 reads CASSPIGDTGNTIYF. The CDR3 bases are TGTGCCAGCAGCCCCATAGGTGATACTGGAAACACCATATATTTT.

This clonotype was counted many times. V gene TRBV19 combines with J gene TRBJ1-4; 7 bases line up with TRBD1. The CDR3 sequence is 15 residues long. Trimming cost V 3 bases and J 4 bases; bases outside gene matches: 5. Per germline, CDR1 LNHDA and CDR2 SQIVND (reference sequence). The DNA for the CDR3 is TGTGCCAGTAGTATCCGGCAGGGGGTTAATGAAAAACTGTTTTTT. Its protein is CASSIRQGVNEKLFF.

This clonotype was seen at least ten times. This chain links TRBV6-5 with TRBJ1-1; no clear D. The CDR3 has 11 amino acids. The V gene lost 2 bases and the J gene lost 8 bases, with 6 bases spanning the gap. Germline lookup yields CDR1 MNHEY and CDR2 SVGAGI. This chain's CDR3 is CASSYVGEAFF. CDR3 in DNA: TGTGCCAGCAGTTACGTGGGGGAAGCTTTCTTT.

This clonotype was detected ten times or more. The rearrangement joins TRBV6-5 to TRBJ1-2; D might be TRBD1 (6 bases). This CDR3 contains 13 residues. Trimming pared 6 bases from V and 0 bases from J, leaving 8 bases between. Germline CDR1 MNHEY, CDR2 SVGAGI. CDR3 protein: CASRGQTNYGYTF. CDR3 nucleotide sequence: TGTGCCAGCAGGGGACAAACTAACTATGGCTACACCTTC.

This clonotype was seen at least ten times. The chain recombines TRBV4-2 with TRBJ2-2; 10 bases fit TRBD1. Germline V gene sequence: CDR1 LGHNA, CDR2 YNFKEQ. V shed 5 bases, J shed 1 base, and the junction held 1 base outside the gene matches. This CDR3 is built from 15 residues. The CDR3 nucleotides are TGTGCCAGCAGCGGACAGGGGGTGAACACCGGGGAGCTGTTTTTT. It translates to CASSGQGVNTGELFF.

This clonotype was counted ten times or more. The J gene is TRBJ2-1, the V gene TRBV27; D not resolved. The V gene's germline CDR1 is MNHEY and CDR2 SMNVEV (reference sequence). Between the trimmed V and J ends, which lost 5 bases and 8 bases, there was a span of 13 bases. The CDR3 extends over 13 amino acids. The CDR3, as DNA: TGTGCCAGCAGTCCCGGTGATGACGATGAGCAGTTCTTC. The encoded protein is CASSPGDDDEQFF.

This clonotype was counted ten times or more. J is TRBJ1-1 and V is TRBV12-3 or TRBV12-4, with a weak D call TRBD1 (5 bases). With 3 bases removed from V and 4 bases from J, the gap between germline ends came to 12 bases. This CDR3 has 14 amino acids. The CDR3 region is CASSFQQAGTEAFF. The CDR3 DNA is TGTGCCAGCAGTTTCCAACAGGCCGGCACTGAAGCTTTCTTT.

This clonotype was seen repeatedly, ten times or more. The CDR3 region is CASSPGQRGAVENTIYF. CDR3 bases: TGTGCCAGCAGCCCCGGCCAACGGGGGGCAGTGGAAAACACCATATATTTT. The gene calls are TRBV7-3 and TRBJ1-3; D is possibly TRBD1 (6 bases). Looked up from germline, CDR1 is SGHTA and CDR2 is FQGTGA. This CDR3 has 17 residues. Trimming shortened V by 5 bases and J by 6 bases, and 23 bases separated the two germline ends.

Notes on this clonotype: Compared with germline, one end of the junction differs, possibly owing to a read error. The V and J genes are TRBV7-7 and TRBJ2-1; weak D call: TRBD2 (6 bases). Germline V gene sequence: CDR1 SSHAT, CDR2 FNYEAQ (reference sequence). The CDR3 runs 13 residues. The chain's CDR3 is CASSQTRSNEQFF. Written as DNA, the CDR3 is TGTGCTAGCAGTCAGACTAGATCAAATGAGCAGTTCTTC.

This clonotype was seen repeatedly, ten times or more. The genes are TRBV12-3 or TRBV12-4 and TRBJ2-1, with 8 positions matching TRBD1. The CDR3 extends over 16 amino acids. The junction had 15 bases not matched to a gene; V was cut back by 5 bases and J by 9 bases. The CDR3 here is CASSPTTGAYNGEQFF. The DNA for the CDR3 is TGTGCCAGCAGTCCGACGACAGGGGCGTACAATGGTGAGCAGTTCTTC.

The gene calls are TRBV4-1 and TRBJ1-4, with D possibly matching TRBD1 (6 bases). The CDR3 runs 14 residues. Germline V lookup: CDR1 MGHRA, CDR2 YSYEKL. Trimming removed 1 base from V and 8 bases from J, with 11 bases in between. The CDR3 bases are TGCGCCAGCAGCCAAGGACAGGAAAGCGAAAAACTGTTTTTT. Its translation is CASSQGQESEKLFF.

The rearrangement joins TRBV7-9 to TRBJ2-5; TRBD1 is a possible D gene (5 bases). Trimming removed 0 bases at V and 1 base at J, with 6 bases between. Germline V CDR1 and CDR2: SEHNR, FQNEAQ (reference sequence). There are 14 residues in the CDR3. The CDR3 loop reads CASSLATGQETQYF. As DNA, the CDR3 is TGTGCCAGCAGCTTAGCAACAGGCCAAGAGACCCAGTACTTC.

This clonotype appeared a few times. The genes are TRBV7-2 and TRBJ1-2; 11 bases are a match to TRBD1. Germline values: CDR1 SGHTA, CDR2 FQGNSA. The J segment lost 4 bases and the V segment lost 3 bases, leaving 4 bases of the junction unmatched. The CDR3 sequence is 15 residues long. The chain's CDR3 is CASSFRTGGAYGYTF. As DNA, the CDR3 is TGTGCCAGCAGCTTCCGGACAGGGGGCGCCTATGGCTACACCTTC.

The V gene is TRBV7-9, the J gene TRBJ2-2; no clear D gene. Trimming removed 1 base from V and 7 bases from J, with 13 bases in between. The CDR3 is 15 residues long. CDR1 is SEHNR and CDR2 is FQNEAQ in the germline V gene (reference sequence). The CDR3 spells CASSLVGPIGGELFF. The CDR3 coding sequence is TGTGCCAGCAGCTTAGTCGGACCGATTGGCGGGGAGCTGTTTTTT.

Ten or more counts support this clonotype. The chain couples TRBV27 to TRBJ2-5, with 11 bases lining up with TRBD2. This CDR3 region has 19 residues. Germline loops: CDR1 MNHEY, CDR2 SMNVEV (reference sequence). V was pared by 2 bases and J by 0 bases, with 11 bases of the junction left unmatched. In DNA form, the CDR3 reads TGTGCCAGCAGTTTAAGGCTAGCGGGAGGATGGGGGTACCAAGAGACCCAGTACTTC. Protein product: CASSLRLAGGWGYQETQYF.

In its sample, this clonotype ranks as medium-sized. The chain joins TRBV11-2 to TRBJ2-7, with no clear D. V was clipped by 1 base and J by 2 bases, with 6 bases between them. Germline V gene lookup returns CDR1 SGHAT and CDR2 FQNNGV. This CDR3 contains 13 residues. This CDR3 is CASSLGLTYEQYF. The DNA of the CDR3 is TGTGCCAGCAGCTTAGGACTGACCTACGAGCAGTACTTC.

V is TRBV4-3 and J is TRBJ1-1; D gene unclear. The CDR3 runs 14 residues. Between the trimmed V and J ends, which lost 0 bases and 6 bases, there was a span of 11 bases. Germline V CDR1 and CDR2: LGHNA, YSLEER. The CDR3 DNA reads as TGCGCCAGCAGCCAAGAGCGCAGCCGACCTGAAGCTTTCTTT. As protein: CASSQERSRPEAFF.

In this sample, this clonotype turned up a few times. This rearrangement joins TRBV11-3 to TRBJ2-3, with TRBD1 identical over 7 bases. With V trimmed by 5 bases and J by 0 bases, 5 bases remained unmatched. CDR3 length equals 15 residues. Per germline, CDR1 SGHNT and CDR2 YENEEA. CDR3 nucleotide sequence: TGTGCCAGCAGCCCCGGACAGGCTAGCACAGATACGCAGTATTTT. Translated: CASSPGQASTDTQYF.

The table lists this clonotype with a few counts. V gene TRBV2 combines with J gene TRBJ1-6; D remains ambiguous. Germline V CDR1 and CDR2: SNHLY, FYNNEI. Trimming pared 1 base from V and 0 bases from J, leaving 10 bases between. The CDR3 contains 17 residues. CDR3 nucleotides: TGTGCCAGCAGTGAAGGAAGGTCTAGCTCCTATAATTCACCCCTCCACTTT. Its protein product is CASSEGRSSSYNSPLHF.